These 32 T cell receptor beta chains came from one sample sequenced in a study of cytomegalovirus exposure and HLA in healthy donors. Vbeta (60) and Jbeta (13) primers were used in the PCR. Repertoires were generated with immunoSEQ multiplex PCR, while TCRdb's copy carries only in-frame clones and drops some. This sample has about 150,000 clones, with 60% to 80% found just once. Input material: PBMCs. These receptors originate from a man younger than 35 in good health and CMV-seropositive.

The CDR3 nucleotides read TGTGCCAGCAGCTTACCAGCGGTATTCAATGAGCAGTTCTTC. Its protein product is CASSLPAVFNEQFF. V is TRBV7-3 and J is TRBJ2-1, with D perhaps TRBD2 (5 bases). CDR3 length: 14 amino acids. Germline V lookup: CDR1 SGHTA, CDR2 FQGTGA. Deletions cut 2 bases from V and 6 bases from J, with 11 bases between.

V gene TRBV7-9 combines with J gene TRBJ2-3; 9 bases agree with TRBD2. CDR3 length: 16 residues. The germline V gene has CDR1 SEHNR and CDR2 FQNEAQ (reference sequence). With 1 base clipped from V and 0 bases from J, the junction kept 2 bases outside the gene matches. The CDR3 DNA reads TGTGCCAGCAGCTTAGGCAGCGGGAGGAGCACAGATACGCAGTATTTT. It codes for CASSLGSGRSTDTQYF.

The V call is TRBV9, the J call TRBJ2-5; possibly TRBD2 for D (6 bases). CDR1 is SGDLS, CDR2 YYNGEE, per germline. The CDR3 loop spans 15 amino acids. Trimming took 0 bases from V and 5 from J, leaving 14 bases between them. The CDR3 region has the DNA TGTGCCAGCAGCGTAGCTCCTAGCGTGTCGGAGACCCAGTACTTC. Translating it yields CASSVAPSVSETQYF.

The V call is TRBV2, the J call TRBJ2-7; D perhaps matches TRBD1 (5 bases). The CDR3 has 14 residues. Germline values: CDR1 SNHLY, CDR2 FYNNEI. The V end lost 5 bases, the J end lost 3 bases, and 14 bases lay between the germline ends. The CDR3 DNA reads as TGTGCCAGCAGTTCGGCAGGGTGGGGCTACGAGCAGTACTTC. Its translation: CASSSAGWGYEQYF.

The V and J genes are TRBV19 and TRBJ1-1; D not resolved. The CDR3 contains 15 residues. Germline V gene lookup returns CDR1 LNHDA and CDR2 SQIVND (reference sequence). Trimming took off 0 bases at V and 1 base at J, with 9 bases between the two ends. This chain's CDR3 is CASSIDRRSNTEAFF. In nucleotides, the CDR3 is TGTGCCAGTAGTATAGATCGGAGATCGAACACTGAAGCTTTCTTT.

This clone was recorded once. The chain couples TRBV4-2 to TRBJ2-3, with TRBD2 identical over 12 bases. CDR3 size: 17 residues. Germline CDR1 reads LGHNA; CDR2 reads YNFKEQ. The ends lost 4 bases at V and 2 bases at J; junction bases unmatched: 7. CDR3 coding DNA: TGTGCCAGCAGCCCCTCCGGGACTAGCGGGTACACAGATACGCAGTATTTT. Translated: CASSPSGTSGYTDTQYF.

J is TRBJ2-2 and V is TRBV29-1, with a weak D call TRBD2 (5 bases). This CDR3 spans 14 amino acids. Germline CDR1 and CDR2: SQVTM and ANQGSEA. Trimming stripped 7 bases from V and 4 bases from J, with 16 bases between. In nucleotides, the CDR3 is TGCAGCGCTACCTCGAGTCGGGGCACCGGGGAGCTGTTTTTT. Translation gives CSATSSRGTGELFF.

This chain links TRBV6-5 with TRBJ2-7; D is ambiguous. Per germline, CDR1 MNHEY and CDR2 SVGAGI. The V gene lost 6 bases and the J gene lost 6 bases, with 15 bases spanning the gap. The CDR3 is made up of 13 amino acids. The CDR3 DNA reads TGTGCCAGCAGGTATCGAGATAGCTCCGAGCAGTACTTC. Amino acids: CASRYRDSSEQYF.

This clone was found a few times. This chain joins TRBV18 and TRBJ2-1, with a tentative D call TRBD2 (5 bases). V lost 5 bases, J lost 3 bases, and 14 bases lay in between. Germline CDR1 is KGHSH and CDR2 is LQKENI. The CDR3 extends over 15 amino acids. The CDR3 DNA sequence: TGTGCCAGCTCAAACACTCGTGAGGGCTACAATGAGCAGTTCTTC. This sequence encodes CASSNTREGYNEQFF.

This clone was observed a handful of times. The chain employs TRBV19 and TRBJ1-2, with a weak D call TRBD1 (5 bases). The CDR3 has 14 residues. Trimming stripped 1 base from V and 5 bases from J, with 11 bases between. Germline CDR1 and CDR2: LNHDA and SQIVND (reference sequence). CDR3 sequence: CASSIVGQSYGYTF. Written as DNA, the CDR3 is TGTGCCAGTAGTATAGTGGGGCAGAGTTATGGCTACACCTTC.

V is TRBV5-1 and J is TRBJ2-3; the D gene is possibly TRBD1 (5 bases). This CDR3 has 16 residues. The V end lost 2 bases, the J end lost 2 bases, and 15 bases lay between the germline ends. Germline V gene data show CDR1 as SGHRS and CDR2 as YFSETQ. CDR3 in amino acids: CASSFDRNRYTDTQYF. CDR3 nucleotides: TGCGCCAGCAGCTTTGACAGAAACCGATACACAGATACGCAGTATTTT.

This chain links TRBV6-5 with TRBJ1-1; 10 bases map to TRBD1. The ends lost 5 bases at V and 9 bases at J; junction bases unmatched: 9. The CDR3 is 14 amino acids. In germline, CDR1 is MNHEY, CDR2 SVGAGI. CDR3 sequence: CASSLTSTGGKAFF. CDR3 bases: TGTGCCAGCAGTCTAACGTCGACAGGGGGCAAAGCTTTCTTT.

This chain joins TRBV14 and TRBJ2-5; possibly TRBD1 for D (5 bases). The CDR3 totals 15 residues. Germline V gives CDR1 SGHDN, CDR2 FVKESK. Trimming shortened V by 2 bases and J by 4 bases, and 14 bases separated the two germline ends. The CDR3 nucleotides are TGTGCCAGCAGCCAATCGGACAAAGGGCGAGAGACCCAGTACTTC. Encoded protein: CASSQSDKGRETQYF.

With regard to this clone: The junction and the germline gene differ at one end; a read error may be behind it. The gene calls are TRBV7-9 and TRBJ2-7, with D perhaps TRBD2 (6 bases). The germline V gene encodes CDR1 SEHNR and CDR2 FQNEAQ (reference sequence). This CDR3 contains 19 residues. The CDR3 DNA is TGTTCCAGCAGCTCCCTACCCCGAGAAGCGGGTTTCGGCTCGGGCGAGCAGTACTTC. Translating gives CSSSSLPREAGFGSGEQYF.

The chain uses TRBV7-2 and TRBJ1-2, with a tentative D call TRBD1 (6 bases). The CDR3 has 13 residues. V gave up 4 bases and J gave up 2 bases, with 8 bases separating them. Per the germline V gene, CDR1 is SGHTA and CDR2 is FQGNSA. The CDR3 bases are TGTGCCAGCAGCTACAGGGACAACTATGGCTACACCTTC. Its protein is CASSYRDNYGYTF.

This chain connects TRBV14 to TRBJ2-7; TRBD2 might be the D (6 bases). The CDR3 has 13 residues. Germline CDR1 SGHDN, CDR2 FVKESK. The V end lost 1 base, the J end lost 5 bases, and 9 bases lay between the germline ends. CDR3 sequence (DNA): TGTGCCAGCAGCCAAGTGGAGGGGCACGAGCAGTACTTC. It yields the protein CASSQVEGHEQYF.

J is TRBJ2-7 and V is TRBV6-1; 8 bases are shared with TRBD1. CDR1 is MNHNS and CDR2 is SASEGT in the germline V gene. V lost 6 bases, J lost 4 bases, and 5 bases stayed unmatched. The CDR3 contains 13 residues. The CDR3 region has the DNA TGTGCCAGCAGACAGGGGGTGAGGTACGAGCAGTACTTC. It codes for CASRQGVRYEQYF.

The genes are TRBV27 and TRBJ2-1; 12 bases agree with TRBD2. This CDR3 is 18 amino acids long. Germline trimming cut 6 bases from V and 9 bases from J; bases unmatched to any gene: 18. The germline CDR1 and CDR2 sequences are MNHEY and SMNVEV (reference sequence). CDR3 nucleotides: TGTGCCAGCAGGTCCCGACTAGCGGGAGCTGGTGGCTTTGGTGAGCAGTTCTTC. Its translation is CASRSRLAGAGGFGEQFF.

To note about this clone: Other DNA sequences in this specimen translate into the identical CDR3. This chain uses TRBV27 with TRBJ2-1; the D gene is possibly TRBD2 (6 bases). CDR1 MNHEY and CDR2 SMNVEV come from the germline V gene (reference sequence). Trimming left V 6 bases short and J 8 bases short, with 11 bases between. CDR3 length: 12 amino acids. Here the CDR3 reads CASSLGGDEQFF. The CDR3 DNA is TGTGCCAGCAGCCTGGGGGGAGATGAGCAGTTCTTC.

The rearrangement links TRBV28 to TRBJ2-5; 7 positions agree with TRBD2. CDR1 is MDHEN and CDR2 is SYDVKM in the germline V gene. This CDR3 spans 15 amino acids. V was clipped by 3 bases and J by 3 bases; unmatched bases: 7. The CDR3 protein is CASSLWGGGEETQYF. Here the CDR3 DNA reads TGTGCCAGCAGTTTGTGGGGGGGAGGCGAAGAGACCCAGTACTTC.

This chain uses TRBV4-2 with TRBJ2-7; 12 positions match TRBD2. CDR1 is LGHNA and CDR2 is YNFKEQ in the germline V gene. The trim removed 4 bases at V and 5 bases at J, leaving 9 bases unmatched. The CDR3 length is 16 residues. CDR3 bases: TGTGCCAGCAGCCTAGGACTAGCGGGAATAGGAGACGAGCAGTACTTC. The encoded protein is CASSLGLAGIGDEQYF.

This sequence joins TRBV9 and TRBJ2-7; possibly TRBD1 for D (5 bases). The V gene lost 0 bases and the J gene lost 0 bases, with 7 bases spanning the gap. The CDR3 contains 14 residues. Per the germline V gene, CDR1 is SGDLS and CDR2 is YYNGEE. The CDR3 sequence is CASSVGGDSYEQYF. The CDR3 DNA reads TGTGCCAGCAGCGTAGGGGGCGACTCCTACGAGCAGTACTTC.

The chain is built from TRBV11-3 and TRBJ2-7; 7 bases are a match to TRBD1. The CDR3 loop spans 13 amino acids. The V segment lost 1 base and the J segment 7 bases; nucleotides outside the gene matches: 4. The germline CDR1 and CDR2 sequences are SGHNT and YENEEA. CDR3 sequence: CASSLVPTGEQYF. CDR3 in DNA: TGTGCCAGCAGCTTAGTTCCGACAGGGGAGCAGTACTTC.

This rearrangement joins TRBV6-5 to TRBJ2-7; possible D gene TRBD2, 6 bases. Trimming pared 5 bases from V and 4 bases from J, leaving 18 bases between. In germline, CDR1 is MNHEY, CDR2 SVGAGI. The CDR3 covers 15 residues. The CDR3 loop reads CASSSPYSGNYEQYF. DNA for the CDR3: TGTGCCAGCAGTAGTCCGTATAGCGGAAATTACGAGCAGTACTTC.

This sequence joins TRBV11-2 and TRBJ2-7, with 8 bases matching TRBD2. Germline V CDR1 and CDR2: SGHAT, FQNNGV. The CDR3 totals 14 residues. The junction had 5 bases not matched to a gene; V was cut back by 5 bases and J by 2 bases. This chain's CDR3 is CASSQSGRAYEQYF. In DNA form, the CDR3 reads TGTGCCAGCAGCCAAAGCGGGAGAGCCTACGAGCAGTACTTC.

The V and J genes are TRBV30 and TRBJ1-5, with D possibly matching TRBD1 (6 bases). V was pared by 5 bases and J by 7 bases, with 12 bases between. This CDR3 has 12 amino acids. Germline CDR1 and CDR2: GTSNPN and SVGIG (reference sequence). CDR3 nucleotide sequence: TGTGCCTGGGGTATACAGGGACAGCCCCAGCATTTT. This encodes CAWGIQGQPQHF. Full variable domain (outside the CDR3, taken from reference TRBV30 and TRBJ1-5): SQTIHQWPATLVQPVGSPLSLECTVEGTSNPNLYWYRQAAGRGLQLLFYSVGIGQISSEVPQNLSASRPQDRQFILSSKKLLLSDSGFYLCAWGIQGQPQHFGDGTRLSIL.

This clone was recorded once. The chain has TRBV29-1 and TRBJ1-2; D unresolved. The CDR3 runs 15 residues. V lost 0 bases and J 8 bases, leaving 19 bases between the germline ends. CDR1 is SQVTM and CDR2 is ANQGSEA in the germline V gene. The CDR3 here is CSVEDPEGIDRGYTF. CDR3 coding DNA: TGCAGCGTTGAAGATCCGGAGGGTATCGATCGGGGCTACACCTTC. Together with reference TRBV29-1 and TRBJ1-2, the CDR3 gives the full variable domain: SAVISQKPSRDICQRGTSLTIQCQVDSQVTMMFWYRQQPGQSLTLIATANQGSEATYESGFVIDKFPISRPNLTFSTLTVSNMSPEDSSIYLCSVEDPEGIDRGYTFGSGTRLTVV.

V usage is TRBV28 and J usage is TRBJ2-2; TRBD1 matches at 8 bases. After removal of 6 bases from V and 0 bases from J, the junction contained 0 bases not matched to a gene. The CDR3 spans 14 residues. Germline assignment: CDR1 MDHEN and CDR2 SYDVKM. CDR3 amino acids: CASRQGANTGELFF. Written as DNA, the CDR3 is TGTGCCAGCAGACAGGGGGCGAACACCGGGGAGCTGTTTTTT.

This clone showed up just a few times. The chain employs TRBV10-3 and TRBJ2-3; 7 nucleotides line up with TRBD1. CDR1 ENHRY and CDR2 SYGVKD come from the germline V gene. This CDR3 is built from 12 residues. J was trimmed by 4 bases and V by 8 bases; bases with no gene match: 3. CDR3 sequence (DNA): TGTGCCATCCGAGGGGGCGCAGATACGCAGTATTTT. The encoded protein is CAIRGGADTQYF.

This chain joins TRBV6-5 and TRBJ1-2, with 9 bases aligning to TRBD1. The ends lost 2 bases at V and 8 bases at J; junction bases unmatched: 6. The germline V gene encodes CDR1 MNHEY and CDR2 SVGAGI. The CDR3 has 14 amino acids. The CDR3, as DNA: TGTGCCAGCAGTTACGAAGGACAGGGGAGCGGCTACACCTTC. Protein sequence: CASSYEGQGSGYTF.

V usage is TRBV28 and J usage is TRBJ1-2; D is undetermined. Between the trimmed V and J ends, which lost 3 bases and 0 bases, there was a span of 17 bases. This CDR3 has 17 amino acids. Germline loops: CDR1 MDHEN, CDR2 SYDVKM. Here the CDR3 DNA reads TGTGCCAGCAGTTTTCCCTCGGCCCGGGGAGCTAACTATGGCTACACCTTC. Its translation is CASSFPSARGANYGYTF.

V gene TRBV25-1 combines with J gene TRBJ1-2; D perhaps matches TRBD1 (5 bases). The CDR3 spans 12 residues. Germline loops: CDR1 MGHDK, CDR2 SYGVNS. V was pared by 2 bases and J by 8 bases, with 9 bases between. Written as DNA, the CDR3 is TGTGCCAGCAGTGAAGGGCGGGGCGGCTACACCTTC. It encodes CASSEGRGGYTF.